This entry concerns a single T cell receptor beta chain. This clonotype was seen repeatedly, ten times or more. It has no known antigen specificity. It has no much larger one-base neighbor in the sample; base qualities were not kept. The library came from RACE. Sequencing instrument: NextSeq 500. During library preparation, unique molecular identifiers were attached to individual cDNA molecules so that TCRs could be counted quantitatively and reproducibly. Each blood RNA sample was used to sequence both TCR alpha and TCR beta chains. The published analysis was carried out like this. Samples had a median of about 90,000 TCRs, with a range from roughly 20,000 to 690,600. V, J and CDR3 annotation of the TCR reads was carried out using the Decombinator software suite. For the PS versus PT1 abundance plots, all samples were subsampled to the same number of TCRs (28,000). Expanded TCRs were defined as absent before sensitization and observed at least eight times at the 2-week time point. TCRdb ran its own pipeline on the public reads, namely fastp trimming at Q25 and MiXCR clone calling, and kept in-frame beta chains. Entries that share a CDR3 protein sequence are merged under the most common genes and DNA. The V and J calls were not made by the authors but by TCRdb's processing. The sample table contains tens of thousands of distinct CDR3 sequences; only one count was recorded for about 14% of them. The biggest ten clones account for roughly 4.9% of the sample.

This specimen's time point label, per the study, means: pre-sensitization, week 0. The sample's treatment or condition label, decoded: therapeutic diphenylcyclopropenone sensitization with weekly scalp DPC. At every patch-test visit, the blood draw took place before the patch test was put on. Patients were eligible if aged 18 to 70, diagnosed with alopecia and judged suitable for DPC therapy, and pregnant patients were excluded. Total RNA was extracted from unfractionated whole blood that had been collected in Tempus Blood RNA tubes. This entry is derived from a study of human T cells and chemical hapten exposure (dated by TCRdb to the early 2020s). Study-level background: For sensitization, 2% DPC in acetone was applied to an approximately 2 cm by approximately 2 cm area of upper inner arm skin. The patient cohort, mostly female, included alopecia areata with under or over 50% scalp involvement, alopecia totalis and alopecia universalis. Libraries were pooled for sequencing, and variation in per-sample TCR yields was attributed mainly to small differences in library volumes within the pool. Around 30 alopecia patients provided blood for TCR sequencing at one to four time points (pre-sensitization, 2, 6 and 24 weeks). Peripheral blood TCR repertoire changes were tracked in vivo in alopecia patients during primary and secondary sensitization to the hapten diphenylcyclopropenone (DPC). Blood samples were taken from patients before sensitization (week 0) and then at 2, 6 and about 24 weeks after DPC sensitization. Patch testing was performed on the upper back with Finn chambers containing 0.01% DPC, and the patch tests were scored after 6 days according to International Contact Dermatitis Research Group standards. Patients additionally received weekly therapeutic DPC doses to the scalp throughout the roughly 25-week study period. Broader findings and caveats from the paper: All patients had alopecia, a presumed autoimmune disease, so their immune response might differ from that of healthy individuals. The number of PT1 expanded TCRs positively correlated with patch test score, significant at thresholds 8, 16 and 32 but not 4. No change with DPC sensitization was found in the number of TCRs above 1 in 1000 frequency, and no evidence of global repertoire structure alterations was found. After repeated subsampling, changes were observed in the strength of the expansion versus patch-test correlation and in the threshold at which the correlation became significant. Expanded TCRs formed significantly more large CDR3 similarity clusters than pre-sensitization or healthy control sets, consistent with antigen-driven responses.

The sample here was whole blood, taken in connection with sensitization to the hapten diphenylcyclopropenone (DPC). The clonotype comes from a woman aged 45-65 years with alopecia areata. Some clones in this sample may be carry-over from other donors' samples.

The CDR3 here reads CSARGGVWREAPSRYNEQFF. The DNA is as follows: TGCAGTGCTAGAGGAGGGGTATGGCGGGAGGCCCCCAGCCGCTACAATGAGCAGTTCTTC. The chain was built from TRBV20-1 and TRBJ2-1, with 8 junctional bases fitting TRBD2. V loses 1 base at its end and J loses 3 bases; junction bases beyond the gene matches: 20. Sequences DFQATT (CDR1) and SNEGSKA (CDR2) are obtained from the germline V gene (reference sequence). The CDR3, from cysteine to phenylalanine, totals 20 residues. Of all the DNA, just the CDR3 is kept, 60 bases in frame from base 1.